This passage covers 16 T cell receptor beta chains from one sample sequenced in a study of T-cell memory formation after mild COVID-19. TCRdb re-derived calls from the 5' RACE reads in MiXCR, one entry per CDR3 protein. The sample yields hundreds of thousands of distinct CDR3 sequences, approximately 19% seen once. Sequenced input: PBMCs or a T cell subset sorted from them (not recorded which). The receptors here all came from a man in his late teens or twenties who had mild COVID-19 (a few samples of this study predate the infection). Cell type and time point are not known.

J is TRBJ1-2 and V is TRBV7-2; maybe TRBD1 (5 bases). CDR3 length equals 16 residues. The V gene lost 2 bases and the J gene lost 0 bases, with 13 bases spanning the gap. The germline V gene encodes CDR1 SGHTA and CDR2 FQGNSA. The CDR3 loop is CASSLWGRRPNYGYTF. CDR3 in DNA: TGTGCCAGCAGCTTATGGGGCAGGCGGCCTAACTATGGCTACACCTTC.

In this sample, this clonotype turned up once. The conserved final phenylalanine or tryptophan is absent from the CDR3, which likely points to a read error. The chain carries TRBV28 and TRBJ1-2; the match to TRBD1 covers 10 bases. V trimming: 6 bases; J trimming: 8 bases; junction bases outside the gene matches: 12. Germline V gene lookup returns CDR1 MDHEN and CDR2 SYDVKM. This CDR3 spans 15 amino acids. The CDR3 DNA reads TGTGCCAGCAGCATAACCGGGACAGGGGTACTCGGCTACACCTTA. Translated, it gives CASSITGTGVLGYTL.

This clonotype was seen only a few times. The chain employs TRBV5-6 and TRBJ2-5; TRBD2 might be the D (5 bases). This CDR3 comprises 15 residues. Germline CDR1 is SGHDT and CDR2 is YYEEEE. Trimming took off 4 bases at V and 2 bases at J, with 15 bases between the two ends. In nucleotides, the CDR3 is TGTGCCAGCAGCAGGGTGACGAGGGATCAAGAGACCCAGTACTTC. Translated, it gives CASSRVTRDQETQYF.

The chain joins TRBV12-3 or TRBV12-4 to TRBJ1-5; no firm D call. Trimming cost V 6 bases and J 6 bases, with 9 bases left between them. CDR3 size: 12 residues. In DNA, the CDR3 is TGTGCCAGCAGGGCGCGGAGTCAGCCCCAGCATTTT. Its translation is CASRARSQPQHF.

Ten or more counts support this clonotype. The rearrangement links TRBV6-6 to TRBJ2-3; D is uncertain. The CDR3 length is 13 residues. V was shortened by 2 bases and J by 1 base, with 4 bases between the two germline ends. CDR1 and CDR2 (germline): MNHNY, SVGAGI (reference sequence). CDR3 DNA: TGTGCCAGCAGTTACACGGGCACAGATACGCAGTATTTT. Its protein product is CASSYTGTDTQYF.

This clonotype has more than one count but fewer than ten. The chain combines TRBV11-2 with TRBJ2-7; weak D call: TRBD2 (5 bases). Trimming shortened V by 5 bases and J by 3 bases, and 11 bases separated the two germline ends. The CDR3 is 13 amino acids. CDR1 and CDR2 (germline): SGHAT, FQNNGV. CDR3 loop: CASSTGVFYEQYV. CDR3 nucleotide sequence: TGTGCCAGCAGCACCGGGGTATTCTACGAGCAGTACGTC.

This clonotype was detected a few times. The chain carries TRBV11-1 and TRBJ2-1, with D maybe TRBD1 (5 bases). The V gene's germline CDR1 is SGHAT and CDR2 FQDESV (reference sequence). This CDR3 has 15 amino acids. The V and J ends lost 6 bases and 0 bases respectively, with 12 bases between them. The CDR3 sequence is CASSPRVSSYNEQFF. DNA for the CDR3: TGTGCCAGCAGTCCCAGGGTTAGCTCCTACAATGAGCAGTTCTTC. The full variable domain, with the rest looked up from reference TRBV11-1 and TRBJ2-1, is EAEVAQSPRYKITEKSQAVAFWCDPISGHATLYWYRQILGQGPELLVQFQDESVVDDSQLPKDRFSAERLKGVDSTLKIQPAELGDSAMYLCASSPRVSSYNEQFFGPGTRLTVL.

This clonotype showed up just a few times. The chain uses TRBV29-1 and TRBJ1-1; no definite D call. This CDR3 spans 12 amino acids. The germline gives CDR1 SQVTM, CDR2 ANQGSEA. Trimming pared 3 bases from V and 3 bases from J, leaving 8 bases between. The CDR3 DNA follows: TGCAGCGTTGAGTACACTTACACTGAAGCTTTCTTT. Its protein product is CSVEYTYTEAFF.

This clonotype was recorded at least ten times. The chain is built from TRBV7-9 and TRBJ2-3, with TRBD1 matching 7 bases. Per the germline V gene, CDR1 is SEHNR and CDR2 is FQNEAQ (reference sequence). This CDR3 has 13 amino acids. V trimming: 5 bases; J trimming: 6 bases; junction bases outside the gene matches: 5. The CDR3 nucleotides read TGTGCCAGCAGCCCTGACAGGGTTGATACGCAGTATTTT. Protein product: CASSPDRVDTQYF.

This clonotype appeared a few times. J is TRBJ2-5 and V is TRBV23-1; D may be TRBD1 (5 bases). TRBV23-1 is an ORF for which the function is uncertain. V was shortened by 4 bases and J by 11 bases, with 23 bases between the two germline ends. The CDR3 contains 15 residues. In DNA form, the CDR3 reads TGCGCCAGCAGTCTAAGCGAAGGGGCCCTTACTGTTCAGTACTTC. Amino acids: CASSLSEGALTVQYF.

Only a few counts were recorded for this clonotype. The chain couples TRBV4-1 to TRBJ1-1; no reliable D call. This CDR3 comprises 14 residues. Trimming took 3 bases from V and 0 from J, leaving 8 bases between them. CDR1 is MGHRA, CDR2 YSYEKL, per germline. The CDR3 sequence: CASSQANMNTEAFF. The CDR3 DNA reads TGCGCCAGCAGCCAGGCTAACATGAACACTGAAGCTTTCTTT.

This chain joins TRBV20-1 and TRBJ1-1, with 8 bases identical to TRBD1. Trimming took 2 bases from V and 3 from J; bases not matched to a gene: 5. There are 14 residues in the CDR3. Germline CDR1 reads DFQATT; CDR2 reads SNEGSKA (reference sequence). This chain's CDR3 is CSARQGAADTEAFF. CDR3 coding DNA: TGCAGTGCTAGACAGGGGGCTGCGGACACTGAAGCTTTCTTT.

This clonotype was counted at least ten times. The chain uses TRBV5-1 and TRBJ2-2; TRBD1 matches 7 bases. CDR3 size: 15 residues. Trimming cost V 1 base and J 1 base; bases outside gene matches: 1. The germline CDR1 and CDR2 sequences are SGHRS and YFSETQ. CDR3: CASSLRQGNTGELFF. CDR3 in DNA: TGCGCCAGCAGCTTGAGACAGGGGAACACCGGGGAGCTGTTTTTT.

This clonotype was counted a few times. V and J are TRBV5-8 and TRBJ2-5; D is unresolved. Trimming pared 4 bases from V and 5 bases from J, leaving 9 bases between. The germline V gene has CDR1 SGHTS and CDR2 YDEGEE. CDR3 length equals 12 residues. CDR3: CASSRTAETQYF. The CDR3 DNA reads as TGTGCCAGCAGCCGGACGGCGGAGACCCAGTACTTC.

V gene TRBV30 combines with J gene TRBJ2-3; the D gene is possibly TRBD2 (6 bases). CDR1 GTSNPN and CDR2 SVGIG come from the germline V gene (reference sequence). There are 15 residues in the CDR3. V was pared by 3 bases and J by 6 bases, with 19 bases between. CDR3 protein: CAWSRRGGASDTQYF. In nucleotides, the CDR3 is TGTGCCTGGAGCCGTAGGGGCGGGGCGTCTGATACGCAGTATTTT.

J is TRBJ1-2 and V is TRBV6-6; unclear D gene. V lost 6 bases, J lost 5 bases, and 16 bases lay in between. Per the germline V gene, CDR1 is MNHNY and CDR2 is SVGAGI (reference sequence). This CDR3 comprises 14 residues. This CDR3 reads CASRPTRLLYGYTF. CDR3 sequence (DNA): TGTGCCAGCAGACCGACCAGGTTGCTATATGGCTACACCTTC.